These T cell receptor beta chains were read from a single sample in a study of a mutant IDH1 vaccine in newly diagnosed glioma. Clones were read by immunoSEQ multiplex PCR, and TCRdb kept only the in-frame ones, dropping some. There are about 83,000 clones in the sample; roughly nine tenths occur only once, and 0.5% to 0.7% lies in the top ten. No cognate antigen is known for these TCRs. The material was PBMCs, obtained from a glioma patient whose treatment included an IDH1 peptide vaccine. The receptors here all came from a woman between 45 and 65 years old with glioma. CDR3s include the opening cysteine and the closing phenylalanine or tryptophan. A D gene is named only where the DNA matches it firmly. Only some rows state a clone size, as once, few, many or a class for expanded clones.

CDR3aa	CDR3nt	abundance	v_gene	d_gene	j_gene
CASSSSGGDTQYF	TGTGCCAGTAGTAGTTCCGGGGGAGATACGCAGTATTTT	.	TRBV19	.	TRBJ2-3
CASSLAGADGYTF	TGCGCCAGCAGCTTGGCGGGGGCTGATGGCTACACCTTC	.	TRBV5-1	.	TRBJ1-2
CASSPGQGGAEAFF	TGCGCCAGCAGCCCGGGACAGGGGGGCGCTGAAGCTTTCTTT	.	TRBV5-1	TRBD1	TRBJ1-1
CASSLVLHTQYF	TGTGCCAGCAGCTTAGTCCTGCATACGCAGTATTTT	few	TRBV11-2	.	TRBJ2-3
CARSPAGPTYEQYF	TGTGCCAGAAGCCCCGCGGGGCCCACCTACGAGCAGTACTTC	.	TRBV5-3	.	TRBJ2-7
CASSARDSIYGYTF	TGTGCCAGCAGTGCCCGGGACAGCATCTATGGCTACACCTTC	.	TRBV6-1	TRBD1	TRBJ1-2
CASAQASGFQETQYF	TGTGCCAGCGCCCAAGCTAGCGGGTTCCAAGAGACCCAGTACTTC	once	TRBV5-6	TRBD2	TRBJ2-5
CASSLLTGANTEAFF	TGTGCCAGCTCACTCCTAACAGGAGCGAACACTGAAGCTTTCTTT	.	TRBV18	.	TRBJ1-1
CASRVGASGANVLTF	TGTGCCAGCAGGGTGGGAGCATCTGGGGCCAACGTCCTGACTTTC	.	TRBV6-1	.	TRBJ2-6
CASSPPFRDSRATEAFF	TGTGCCAGCAGCCCCCCCTTCCGGGACTCTAGGGCCACTGAAGCTTTCTTT	.	TRBV7-9	.	TRBJ1-1
CASSYSWADISNQPQHF	TGTGCCAGTTCGTATAGTTGGGCAGATATTAGCAATCAGCCCCAGCATTTT	.	TRBV19	.	TRBJ1-5
CASSFTEREQFF	TGTGCCAGCAGTTTCACGGAGCGGGAGCAGTTCTTC	.	TRBV28	.	TRBJ2-1
CASSVGTTGNEQFF	TGTGCCAGCAGCGTCGGGACTACCGGCAATGAGCAGTTCTTC	.	TRBV9	TRBD2	TRBJ2-1
CASSLRYTYEQYF	TGTGCCAGCAGTCTCCGGTACACCTACGAGCAGTACTTC	.	TRBV27	.	TRBJ2-7
CASSLRPGSVTEAFF	TGTGCCAGCAGCCTTCGTCCAGGGTCGGTAACTGAAGCTTTCTTT	.	TRBV9	.	TRBJ1-1
CAWKTLQHEQFF	TGTGCCTGGAAGACCTTACAGCATGAGCAGTTCTTC	.	TRBV30	.	TRBJ2-1
CASSLGTGELFF	TGTGCTAGCAGTTTGGGGACCGGGGAGCTGTTTTTT	.	TRBV7-7	.	TRBJ2-2
CASSDTYEQYF	TGTGCCAGCAGTGACACTTACGAGCAGTACTTC	.	TRBV6-1	.	TRBJ2-7
CASSSSTAQETQYF	TGTGCCAGCAGTTCCTCGACAGCCCAAGAGACCCAGTACTTC	once	TRBV6-5	.	TRBJ2-5
CASSQGKERGGEQYF	TGCGCCAGCAGCCAAGGTAAGGAGCGAGGAGGCGAGCAGTACTTC	.	TRBV4-1	.	TRBJ2-7
CASGNTGELFF	TGCGCCAGCGGGAACACCGGGGAGCTGTTTTTT	.	TRBV4-1	.	TRBJ2-2
CASGRAGSTDTQYF	TGTGCCAGTGGGAGGGCAGGGAGCACAGATACGCAGTATTTT	.	TRBV9	TRBD2	TRBJ2-3
CAIGTRAGLDEQYF	TGTGCCATCGGGACGAGGGCAGGACTGGACGAGCAGTACTTC	once	TRBV10-3	.	TRBJ2-7
CASSIARNQPQHF	TGTGCCAGTAGTATTGCTCGCAATCAGCCCCAGCATTTT	.	TRBV19	.	TRBJ1-5
CSAREAETQYF	TGCAGTGCTAGAGAGGCAGAGACCCAGTACTTC	.	TRBV20-1	.	TRBJ2-5
CASSLDRGEYNEQFF	TGTGCCAGCAGCTTAGATCGAGGGGAGTACAATGAGCAGTTCTTC	once	TRBV11-3	.	TRBJ2-1
CASSYRRTGASYGYTF	TGTGCCAGCAGTTACCGTAGGACGGGGGCGAGCTATGGCTACACCTTC	.	TRBV6-5	.	TRBJ1-2
CASSLEWGQSNEKLFF	TGCGCCAGCAGCTTGGAATGGGGACAGTCTAATGAAAAACTGTTTTTT	.	TRBV5-1	TRBD1	TRBJ1-4
CASSLDDSYEQYF	TGTGCCAGCAGTCTAGATGACTCCTACGAGCAGTACTTC	.	TRBV27	.	TRBJ2-7
CASSEGSAYGYTF	TGTGCCAGCAGTGAGGGCTCAGCCTATGGCTACACCTTC	.	TRBV6-1	.	TRBJ1-2
CATVFMYEQYF	TGTGCCACCGTTTTCATGTACGAGCAGTACTTC	once	TRBV28	.	TRBJ2-7
CASKGQGRNLSGNTIYF	TGTGCCAGTAAAGGACAGGGGAGGAATTTAAGCGGAAACACCATATATTTT	.	TRBV19	TRBD1	TRBJ1-3
CASSKPPRVDGELFF	TGTGCCAGCTCGAAGCCCCCCAGGGTGGACGGGGAGCTGTTTTTT	.	TRBV28	.	TRBJ2-2
CASSYPGTGGKTQYF	TGTGCCAGCAGTTACCCTGGGACAGGGGGGAAGACGCAGTATTTT	.	TRBV6-6	TRBD1	TRBJ2-3
CAWSAGLAGALRYEQYF	TGTGCCTGGAGTGCGGGACTAGCGGGAGCCCTTCGCTACGAGCAGTACTTC	.	TRBV30	TRBD2	TRBJ2-7
CASSPTGGPGNTIYF	TGTGCCAGCAGCCCTACAGGGGGACCTGGAAACACCATATATTTT	.	TRBV7-9	TRBD1	TRBJ1-3
CASSLAALPRADTQYF	TGCGCCAGCAGCTTGGCCGCACTCCCCAGGGCAGATACGCAGTATTTT	once	TRBV5-1	.	TRBJ2-3
CASSSGTSGFYNEQFF	TGTGCCAGCAGTTCCGGGACTAGCGGGTTCTACAATGAGCAGTTCTTC	.	TRBV28	TRBD2	TRBJ2-1
CASSLYGTDYGYTF	TGCGCCAGCAGCTTGTACGGGACAGACTATGGCTACACCTTC	.	TRBV5-1	TRBD1	TRBJ1-2
CASSLVTGYQPQHF	TGTGCCAGCAGTTTAGTGACAGGGTATCAGCCCCAGCATTTT	.	TRBV28	TRBD1	TRBJ1-5
CASSLEQGVSGANVLTF	TGTGCCAGCAGCTTAGAGCAGGGTGTCTCTGGGGCCAACGTCCTGACTTTC	.	TRBV11-2	.	TRBJ2-6
CASSSLAGAVGELFF	TGTGCCAGCAGTTCCTTAGCGGGAGCGGTCGGGGAGCTGTTTTTT	.	TRBV6-1	TRBD2	TRBJ2-2
CASSEGTEAFF	TGTGCCAGCAGTGAGGGGACTGAAGCTTTCTTT	.	TRBV6-1	.	TRBJ1-1